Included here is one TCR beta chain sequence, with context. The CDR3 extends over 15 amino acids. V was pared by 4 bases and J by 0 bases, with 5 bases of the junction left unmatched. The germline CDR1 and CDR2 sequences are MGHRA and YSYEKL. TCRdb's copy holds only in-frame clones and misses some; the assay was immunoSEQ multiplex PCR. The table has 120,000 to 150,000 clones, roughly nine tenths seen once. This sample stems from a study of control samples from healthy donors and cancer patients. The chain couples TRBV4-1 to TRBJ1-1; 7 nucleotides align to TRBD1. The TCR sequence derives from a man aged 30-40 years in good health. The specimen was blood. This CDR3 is CASSLTGTVNTEAFF. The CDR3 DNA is TGCGCCAGCAGCCTAACCGGGACAGTGAACACTGAAGCTTTCTTT.